These 29 T cell receptor beta chains share one sample of origin, sequenced in a study of blood T cell repertoires in COVID-19. Only in-frame clones appear in the TCRdb table, and some are missing; sequencing was by immunoSEQ multiplex PCR. The table has roughly 150,000 clones, approximately 84% seen once; the top ten hold 5.6%. The sequenced sample consisted of PBMCs or T cells enriched from blood (not recorded which). The source of these receptors is a middle-aged woman with acute COVID-19.

V and J are TRBV3-1 (or the pseudogene TRBV3-2) and TRBJ2-1; D unclear. CDR3 length: 15 residues. Germline V gives CDR1 LGHDT, CDR2 YNNKEL (reference sequence). The V gene lost 1 base and the J gene lost 5 bases, with 12 bases spanning the gap. CDR3 bases: TGTGCCAGCAGCCAAGGTGGGCTGCCCAACAATGAGCAGTTCTTC. Residues: CASSQGGLPNNEQFF.

This clone has more than one count but fewer than ten. The chain couples TRBV29-1 to TRBJ1-1; possibly TRBD1 for D (5 bases). Germline CDR1 and CDR2: SQVTM and ANQGSEA. The V gene lost 7 bases and the J gene lost 3 bases, with 15 bases spanning the gap. The CDR3 totals 13 residues. The CDR3 nucleotides are TGCAGCGGATGCACGGGGGTTTACACTGAAGCTTTCTTT. Residues: CSGCTGVYTEAFF.

The chain carries TRBV27 and TRBJ1-6; D unresolved. The CDR3 length is 14 residues. In germline, CDR1 is MNHEY, CDR2 SMNVEV (reference sequence). The V gene lost 3 bases and the J gene lost 7 bases, with 10 bases spanning the gap. This CDR3 reads CASSLWSENSPLHF. The CDR3 region has the DNA TGTGCCAGCAGTTTGTGGAGTGAGAATTCACCCCTCCACTTT.

This chain uses TRBV7-6 with TRBJ1-5; D is unclear. This CDR3 has 13 residues. With 3 bases removed from V and 7 bases from J, the gap between germline ends came to 10 bases. CDR1 SGHVS and CDR2 FNYEAQ come from the germline V gene. CDR3 in DNA: TGTGCCAGCAGCTTGCAGGATGGCCAGCCCCAGCATTTT. Protein sequence: CASSLQDGQPQHF.

This rearrangement joins TRBV7-8 to TRBJ1-3; the match to TRBD1 covers 10 bases. This CDR3 comprises 14 residues. From germline, CDR1 is SGHVS and CDR2 FQNEAQ. With 3 bases clipped from V and 8 bases from J, the junction kept 4 bases outside the gene matches. The CDR3 DNA reads as TGTGCCAGCAGCTTCCAGGGACAGGGGCACACCATATATTTT. Translating it yields CASSFQGQGHTIYF.

The chain carries TRBV21-1 and TRBJ2-3; TRBD2, the table's D call, was not compared with the DNA. TRBV21-1 is annotated as a pseudogene. This CDR3 contains 20 residues. The CDR3 spells CASSKLTGTSGKGGTDTQYF. DNA for the CDR3: TGTGCCAGCAGCAAACTGACCGGGACTAGCGGGAAAGGGGGCACAGATACGCAGTATTTT.

Remarks on this clone: Being one base from a much bigger clone, this may be a read error. The chain employs TRBV6-5 and TRBJ1-2, with 7 nucleotides matching TRBD1. Germline assignment: CDR1 MNHEY and CDR2 SVGAGI. The J segment lost 2 bases and the V segment lost 6 bases, leaving 3 bases of the junction unmatched. This CDR3 contains 13 residues. The CDR3, as DNA: TGTGCCAGCAGCTTGACAGGGAACTATGGCTACACCTTC. Protein product: CASSLTGNYGYTF.

CDR3 sequence: CASSMPGLAGELFF. The CDR3 coding sequence is TGTGCCAGTAGTATGCCCGGACTAGCCGGGGAGCTGTTTTTT. V usage is TRBV19 and J usage is TRBJ2-2, with 7 bases identical to TRBD2. The trim removed 3 bases at V and 6 bases at J, leaving 4 bases unmatched. CDR1 LNHDA and CDR2 SQIVND come from the germline V gene (reference sequence). The CDR3 covers 14 residues.

The gene calls are TRBV3-1 (or the pseudogene TRBV3-2) and TRBJ2-7, with 13 bases identical to TRBD2. This CDR3 spans 14 amino acids. The V segment lost 6 bases and the J segment 6 bases; nucleotides outside the gene matches: 5. Germline loops: CDR1 LGHDT, CDR2 YNNKEL (reference sequence). The CDR3 reads CASSSRLAGGEQYF. DNA for the CDR3: TGTGCCAGCAGTTCCAGACTAGCGGGAGGCGAGCAGTACTTC.

Only one count was recorded for this clone. CDR3 nucleotide sequence: TGTGCCAGCAGCAAAAAGGGAGGGACAGGGGTAAGTGATGGCTACACCTTC. Encoded protein: CASSKKGGTGVSDGYTF. The chain recombines TRBV21-1 with TRBJ1-2; the D call TRBD1 from the table was never checked on the DNA. TRBV21-1 is classified as a pseudogene. This CDR3 is built from 17 residues.

DNA of the CDR3: TGCGCCAGCAGCTTGGCACCGGATAATTCACCCCTCCACTTT. Protein: CASSLAPDNSPLHF. The V call is TRBV5-1, the J call TRBJ1-6, with D hard to call. Germline CDR1 and CDR2: SGHRS and YFSETQ. The CDR3 is made up of 14 amino acids. V lost 0 bases and J 5 bases, leaving 6 bases between the germline ends.

CDR3 DNA sequence: TGTGCCAGCAGCCACCTAGCGGGAGGAAGCGGACATGAGCAGTTCTTC. Translation: CASSHLAGGSGHEQFF. This chain links TRBV3-1 (or the pseudogene TRBV3-2) with TRBJ2-1, with 11 bases fitting TRBD2. Germline CDR1 and CDR2: LGHDT and YNNKEL (reference sequence). There are 16 residues in the CDR3. V was pared by 3 bases and J by 8 bases, with 9 bases of the junction left unmatched.

The CDR3 region is CASSYSGENTGELFF. The CDR3 DNA follows: TGTGCCAGCAGTTATAGCGGGGAAAACACCGGGGAGCTGTTTTTT. The rearrangement uses TRBV6-5 and TRBJ2-2, with 8 nucleotides matching TRBD2. The CDR3 is made up of 15 amino acids. Germline trimming cut 3 bases from V and 2 bases from J; bases unmatched to any gene: 2. CDR1 is MNHEY, CDR2 SVGAGI, per germline.

This chain joins TRBV6-5 and TRBJ2-2; 7 bases match TRBD1. This CDR3 is 16 amino acids long. Trimming removed 0 bases from V and 5 bases from J; junction bases left unmatched: 6. Germline assignment: CDR1 MNHEY and CDR2 SVGAGI. The CDR3 region has the DNA TGTGCCAGCAGTTACTCGAATATACAGGGGACCGGGGAGCTGTTTTTT. Translated: CASSYSNIQGTGELFF.

This clone was observed a handful of times. This chain connects TRBV5-4 to TRBJ2-3; D not certain. The germline V gene encodes CDR1 SGHNT and CDR2 YYREEE (reference sequence). Trimming took off 4 bases at V and 0 bases at J, with 9 bases between the two ends. The CDR3 is made up of 14 amino acids. In DNA form, the CDR3 reads TGTGCCAGCAGCGCCCGCCAGAGCACAGATACGCAGTATTTT. Translated: CASSARQSTDTQYF.

V usage is TRBV5-4 and J usage is TRBJ2-1, with 12 bases lining up with TRBD2. Per the germline V gene, CDR1 is SGHNT and CDR2 is YYREEE (reference sequence). V was clipped by 2 bases and J by 8 bases; unmatched bases: 8. There are 16 residues in the CDR3. DNA for the CDR3: TGTGCCAGCAGCTTTGCGACTAGCGGGAGAGGCGATGAGCAGTTCTTC. Translating gives CASSFATSGRGDEQFF.

This clone was recorded a few times. CDR3 nucleotides: TGCGCCAGCAGCTTTACGACAGCCCAAGACTCGGGTGGCTACACCTTC. Encoded protein: CASSFTTAQDSGGYTF. The chain links TRBV5-1 to TRBJ1-2, with D tentatively TRBD1 (5 bases). Germline V gene sequence: CDR1 SGHRS, CDR2 YFSETQ. V was cut by 2 bases and J by 7 bases, with 21 bases left in between. The CDR3 is made up of 16 amino acids. The full variable domain, its missing parts supplied by reference TRBV5-1 and TRBJ1-2, is KAGVTQTPRYLIKTRGQQVTLSCSPISGHRSVSWYQQTPGQGLQFLFEYFSETQRNKGNFPGRFSGRQFSNSRSEMNVSTLELGDSALYLCASSFTTAQDSGGYTFGSGTRLTVV.

V usage is TRBV2 and J usage is TRBJ2-1; 7 positions agree with TRBD2. V shed 7 bases, J shed 7 bases, and the junction held 7 bases outside the gene matches. This CDR3 has 13 residues. Germline V gene data show CDR1 as SNHLY and CDR2 as FYNNEI. CDR3 bases: TGTGCCAGCATGAAAGGACTAGGAAATGAGCAGTTCTTC. It specifies CASMKGLGNEQFF.

This chain uses TRBV5-1 with TRBJ2-1, with D maybe TRBD2 (5 bases). Germline CDR1 reads SGHRS; CDR2 reads YFSETQ. Trimming left V 7 bases short and J 4 bases short, with 12 bases between. This CDR3 has 13 residues. The CDR3 DNA is TGCGCCAGCCAAATTTCGGGGTACAATGAGCAGTTCTTC. As protein: CASQISGYNEQFF.

V is TRBV5-1 and J is TRBJ1-1; TRBD1 is a possible D gene (6 bases). The CDR3 sequence is 14 residues long. CDR1 and CDR2 from the germline V gene are SGHRS and YFSETQ. V lost 5 bases and J 1 base, leaving 12 bases between the germline ends. The CDR3 region is CASRYGTQNTEAFF. CDR3 coding DNA: TGCGCCAGCAGGTACGGGACACAGAACACTGAAGCTTTCTTT.

This chain uses TRBV5-1 with TRBJ1-1, with D perhaps matching TRBD1 (5 bases). Looked up from germline, CDR1 is SGHRS and CDR2 is YFSETQ. Between the trimmed V and J ends, which lost 5 bases and 4 bases, there was a span of 12 bases. This CDR3 contains 13 residues. The CDR3 nucleotides read TGCGCCAGCAGTTCCCAGGGCGGCACTGAAGCTTTCTTT. It encodes CASSSQGGTEAFF.

V is TRBV27 and J is TRBJ1-4; 7 bases align to TRBD1. The germline V gene encodes CDR1 MNHEY and CDR2 SMNVEV (reference sequence). The CDR3 sequence is 14 residues long. J gave up 7 bases and V 8 bases, and 10 bases lay outside the gene matches. The CDR3 region is CASGGTAASEKLFF. CDR3 in DNA: TGTGCCAGCGGAGGGACAGCCGCGAGTGAAAAACTGTTTTTT. Variable domain in full (rest from reference TRBV27 and TRBJ1-4): EAQVTQNPRYLITVTGKKLTVTCSQNMNHEYMSWYRQDPGLGLRQIYYSMNVEVTDKGDVPEGYKVSRKEKRNFPLILESPSPNQTSLYFCASGGTAASEKLFFGSGTQLSVL.

This chain connects TRBV30 to TRBJ1-5, with 12 bases aligning to TRBD1. The CDR3 consists of 17 residues. Trimming took 3 bases from V and 1 from J; bases not matched to a gene: 7. Germline V gives CDR1 GTSNPN, CDR2 SVGIG (reference sequence). CDR3 coding DNA: TGTGCCTGGAGCTCCGGGACAGGGGGCTGGAGCAATCAGCCCCAGCATTTT. Its protein product is CAWSSGTGGWSNQPQHF.

Regarding this clone: The junction departs from germline at one end; a sequencing error may be responsible. CDR3 DNA sequence: TGTGCCAGCAGTAAGGGACTAGCGAAAGATACGCAGTATTTT. Residues: CASSKGLAKDTQYF. This sequence joins TRBV19 and TRBJ2-3, with 10 bases matching TRBD2. Germline V gene lookup returns CDR1 LNHDA and CDR2 SQIVND (reference sequence). The CDR3 sequence is 14 residues long. Full variable domain (remainder filled in from reference TRBV19 and TRBJ2-3): DGGITQSPKYLFRKEGQNVTLSCEQNLNHDAMYWYRQDPGQGLRLIYYSQIVNDFQKGDIAEGYSVSREKKESFPLTVTSAQKNPTAFYLCASSKGLAKDTQYFGPGTRLTVL.

The chain carries TRBV29-1 and TRBJ2-1, with TRBD1 matching 9 bases. The germline gives CDR1 SQVTM, CDR2 ANQGSEA. The CDR3 spans 16 residues. V lost 6 bases and J lost 4; bases outside the gene matches: 13. CDR3 coding DNA: TGCAGCGTCCAAGGGGGACAGGGCCACGTATACAATGAGCAGTTCTTC. Protein: CSVQGGQGHVYNEQFF.

The chain links TRBV2 to TRBJ2-2; 14 bases align to TRBD2. Germline values: CDR1 SNHLY, CDR2 FYNNEI. V dropped 6 bases and J dropped 6; count of bases not matched to a gene: 3. The CDR3 covers 15 residues. The CDR3 loop reads CASSGTSGRPGELFF. CDR3 nucleotides: TGTGCCAGCAGCGGGACTAGCGGGAGACCCGGGGAGCTGTTTTTT.

This chain links TRBV11-2 with TRBJ2-1; the D gene is possibly TRBD2 (6 bases). The germline CDR1 and CDR2 sequences are SGHAT and FQNNGV. The CDR3 runs 17 residues. V was cut by 4 bases and J by 6 bases, with 22 bases left in between. DNA of the CDR3: TGTGCCAGCAGCTCCAGCTCGGGCGGGGCCCTTGGCAATGAGCAGTTCTTC. Translated: CASSSSSGGALGNEQFF.

V gene TRBV19 combines with J gene TRBJ1-1; TRBD1 might be the D (5 bases). The CDR3 loop spans 16 amino acids. From germline, CDR1 is LNHDA and CDR2 SQIVND (reference sequence). With 7 bases removed from V and 1 base from J, the gap between germline ends came to 19 bases. The CDR3 here is CASTRRPGRENTEAFF. The CDR3 nucleotides read TGTGCCAGTACTCGCCGACCAGGGCGGGAGAACACTGAAGCTTTCTTT.

V usage is TRBV6-1 and J usage is TRBJ2-7, with D possibly being TRBD2 (7 bases). The V gene's germline CDR1 is MNHNS and CDR2 SASEGT. This CDR3 spans 18 amino acids. V lost 1 base and J 2 bases, leaving 21 bases between the germline ends. The CDR3 DNA reads TGTGCCAGCAGTGAAGGCTGGGGGGGGCCGCTAGGAACCTACGAGCAGTACTTC. It encodes CASSEGWGGPLGTYEQYF.